Presented here are 17 T cell receptor beta chains from one specimen sequenced in a study of T cell repertoires in cytomegalovirus infection. TCRdb called the reads again in MiXCR, with one record for every CDR3 protein. The table shows approximately 500,000 distinct CDR3 sequences, with approximately 15% occurring only once. Input material: CD8+ T cells from PBMCs. The receptors originated from a human donor in good health (CMV status not recorded). Some clones in this sample may be carry-over from other donors' samples.

Ten or more counts support this clonotype. The chain is built from TRBV6-1 and TRBJ2-7, with 8 positions matching TRBD1. V shed 8 bases and J 5 bases; nucleotides not matched to a gene: 11. The CDR3 covers 14 residues. Germline CDR1 MNHNS, CDR2 SASEGT. The CDR3 reads CASSRQGSIDEQYF. DNA of the CDR3: TGTGCCAGCTCCCGACAGGGGAGCATAGACGAGCAGTACTTC.

This sequence joins TRBV11-2 and TRBJ2-2; D not resolved. CDR1 and CDR2 (germline): SGHAT, FQNNGV. V was shortened by 1 base and J by 6 bases, with 6 bases between the two germline ends. This CDR3 is built from 13 residues. The CDR3, as DNA: TGTGCCAGCAGCTTAGTGCAAGCCGGGGAGCTGTTTTTT. Its protein is CASSLVQAGELFF.

This rearrangement joins TRBV2 to TRBJ2-4, with D unclear. This CDR3 region has 11 residues. The germline V gene encodes CDR1 SNHLY and CDR2 FYNNEI. V was trimmed by 8 bases and J by 6 bases, leaving 8 bases between them. The DNA of the CDR3 is TGTGCCAGCCTCGGTGGAAACATTCAGTACTTC. Its protein product is CASLGGNIQYF.

In this sample, this clonotype turned up a few times. CDR3 region: CASSQGFSSYNEQFF. The CDR3 nucleotides read TGCGCCAGCAGCCAAGGCTTCAGCTCCTACAATGAGCAGTTCTTC. The V gene is TRBV4-1, the J gene TRBJ2-1; D gene uncertain. The CDR3 consists of 15 residues. CDR1 is MGHRA, CDR2 YSYEKL, per germline. Deletions cut 1 base from V and 0 bases from J, with 7 bases between.

The chain employs TRBV6-5 and TRBJ2-2; D is ambiguous. In germline, CDR1 is MNHEY, CDR2 SVGAGI. Trimming stripped 6 bases from V and 7 bases from J, with 9 bases between. The CDR3 spans 12 residues. This CDR3 is CASSPLGGELFF. In DNA form, the CDR3 reads TGTGCCAGCAGCCCCTTGGGCGGGGAGCTGTTTTTT.

In DNA, the CDR3 is TGTGCCAGTAAGCGGGAGGGCTACTACAATGAGCAGTTCTTC. This gives the protein CASKREGYYNEQFF. The gene calls are TRBV28 and TRBJ2-1; 10 nucleotides agree with TRBD2. Per germline, CDR1 MDHEN and CDR2 SYDVKM. The CDR3 extends over 14 amino acids. Trimming removed 9 bases from V and 3 bases from J; junction bases left unmatched: 5.

The sample holds many counts of this clonotype. This chain uses TRBV4-1 with TRBJ1-5; D is uncertain. Trimming left V 3 bases short and J 0 bases short, with 9 bases between. Germline V CDR1 and CDR2: MGHRA, YSYEKL. The CDR3 has 15 residues. This chain's CDR3 is CASSQSGVSNQPQHF. Written as DNA, the CDR3 is TGCGCCAGCAGCCAGTCCGGGGTTAGCAATCAGCCCCAGCATTTT.

As to this clonotype: An end of the junction does not agree with germline; a read error may underlie this. V usage is TRBV7-2 and J usage is TRBJ2-7, with TRBD2 as a possible D gene (5 bases). Germline CDR1 reads SGHTA; CDR2 reads FQGNSA. The CDR3 totals 15 residues. CDR3 residues: CARSLPKLVPHEKYF. The CDR3 coding sequence is TGTGCCAGAAGCTTACCGAAACTAGTACCACACGAGAAGTACTTC.

CDR3 residues: CASTQCGTGAYEQYF. The CDR3, as DNA: TGTGCCAGCACCCAGTGCGGGACAGGGGCCTACGAGCAGTACTTC. This chain joins TRBV6-2 or TRBV6-3 and TRBJ2-7; 10 nucleotides agree with TRBD1. The CDR3 contains 15 residues. The V gene's germline CDR1 is MNHEY and CDR2 SVGEGT. V was pared by 7 bases and J by 2 bases, with 8 bases of the junction left unmatched.

This clonotype was recorded many times. This chain connects TRBV24-1 to TRBJ2-1; 7 bases agree with TRBD2. This CDR3 is built from 14 residues. CDR1 is KGHDR, CDR2 SFDVKD, per germline. V lost 5 bases and J lost 6; bases outside the gene matches: 6. In nucleotides, the CDR3 is TGTGCCACCAGTGGCGGGAGCGCCGGCAATGAGCAGTTCTTC. Translating it yields CATSGGSAGNEQFF.

This clonotype was detected ten times or more. This chain joins TRBV11-2 and TRBJ2-7, with 9 bases fitting TRBD2. CDR1 is SGHAT, CDR2 FQNNGV, per germline. Trimming cost V 2 bases and J 3 bases; bases outside gene matches: 14. The CDR3 has 18 residues. CDR3 sequence: CASSLRPRKRGAIYEQYF. The CDR3 DNA sequence: TGTGCCAGCAGCTTACGCCCCCGGAAGCGGGGGGCAATCTACGAGCAGTACTTC.

The chain has TRBV4-1 and TRBJ2-7; D ambiguous. The germline V gene has CDR1 MGHRA and CDR2 YSYEKL. V shed 4 bases and J shed 1 base, with 8 bases lying between them. The CDR3 is made up of 13 amino acids. CDR3 DNA sequence: TGCGCCAGCAGCCCTACCCCGTCCTACGAGCAGTACTTC. Amino acid sequence: CASSPTPSYEQYF.

In this sample, this clonotype turned up many times. This chain links TRBV6-1 with TRBJ1-1; D ambiguous. Germline-derived CDR1 and CDR2 are MNHNS and SASEGT. V was clipped by 7 bases and J by 0 bases, with 18 bases between them. The CDR3 is 16 residues long. DNA of the CDR3: TGTGCCAGCATCCCTAAGGGCAGCCGCTTGAACACTGAAGCTTTCTTT. Translated, it gives CASIPKGSRLNTEAFF.

On this clonotype itself: A much bigger clone sits one base away, suggesting this may be a read error. As the CDR3 is not closed by the conserved phenylalanine or tryptophan, this likely results from a read error. This chain connects TRBV19 to TRBJ1-2; TRBD1 matches 8 bases. Unmatched junction bases numbered 8, after V lost 4 bases and J lost 4 bases. Per germline, CDR1 LNHDA and CDR2 SQIVND (reference sequence). The CDR3 is 15 amino acids. As DNA, the CDR3 is TGTGCCAGTAGTACCGGACAGGGAGCGGGCTATGGCTACACCTTA. Its protein product is CASSTGQGAGYGYTL.

V usage is TRBV28 and J usage is TRBJ2-5; no definite D call. In germline, CDR1 is MDHEN, CDR2 SYDVKM. The CDR3 has 15 residues. V was clipped by 0 bases and J by 2 bases, with 10 bases between them. CDR3 residues: CASSLWGNRQETQYF. The CDR3 region has the DNA TGTGCCAGCAGTTTATGGGGTAACCGGCAAGAGACCCAGTACTTC. Full variable domain (rest looked up from reference TRBV28 and TRBJ2-5): DVKVTQSSRYLVKRTGEKVFLECVQDMDHENMFWYRQDPGLGLRLIYFSYDVKMKEKGDIPEGYSVSREKKERFSLILESASTNQTSMYLCASSLWGNRQETQYFGPGTRLLVL.

In this sample, this clonotype turned up a few times. The chain links TRBV20-1 to TRBJ2-7; D remains unclear. The CDR3 is 15 residues long. V lost 6 bases and J 2 bases, leaving 20 bases between the germline ends. Germline CDR1 reads DFQATT; CDR2 reads SNEGSKA (reference sequence). The CDR3 sequence is CSARDADDPTYEQYF. CDR3 nucleotide sequence: TGCAGTGCCCGCGATGCTGATGATCCAACCTACGAGCAGTACTTC.

The sample holds many counts of this clonotype. The V gene is TRBV6-4, the J gene TRBJ1-2, with 11 nucleotides matching TRBD1. Trimming cost V 6 bases and J 7 bases; bases outside gene matches: 16. Germline CDR1 reads MRHNA; CDR2 reads SNTAGT. The CDR3 extends over 17 amino acids. CDR3 in amino acids: CASSPRGQGASRGGYTF. The CDR3 DNA reads as TGTGCCAGCAGCCCCCGAGGACAGGGGGCGAGTCGGGGTGGCTACACCTTC.